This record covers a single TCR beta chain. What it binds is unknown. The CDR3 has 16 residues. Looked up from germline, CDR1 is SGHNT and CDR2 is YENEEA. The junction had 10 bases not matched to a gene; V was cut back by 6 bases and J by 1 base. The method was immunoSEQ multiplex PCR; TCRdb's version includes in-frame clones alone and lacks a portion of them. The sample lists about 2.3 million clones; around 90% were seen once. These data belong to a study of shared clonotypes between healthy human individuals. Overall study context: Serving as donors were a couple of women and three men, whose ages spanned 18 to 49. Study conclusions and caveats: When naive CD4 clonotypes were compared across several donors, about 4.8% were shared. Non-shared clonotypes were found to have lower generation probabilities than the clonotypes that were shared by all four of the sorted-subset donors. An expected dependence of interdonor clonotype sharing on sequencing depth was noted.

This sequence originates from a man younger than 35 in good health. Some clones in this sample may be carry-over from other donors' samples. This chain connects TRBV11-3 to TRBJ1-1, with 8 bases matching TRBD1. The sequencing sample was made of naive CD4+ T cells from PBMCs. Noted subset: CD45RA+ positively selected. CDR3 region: CASRNDQGAKNTEAFF. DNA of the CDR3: TGTGCCAGCAGGAACGACCAGGGGGCGAAGAACACTGAAGCTTTCTTT.